These T cell receptor beta chains were read from a single sample in a study of T cells in Graves' hyperthyroidism and ophthalmopathy. In TCRdb, the multiplex PCR reads were re-called with MiXCR into one record per CDR3 protein. The sample records 700,000 to 850,000 distinct CDR3 sequences, around a third being singletons. The sample consisted of blood. The receptors come from a woman aged 40 to 50 with Graves' hyperthyroidism. The CDR3 runs from the conserved cysteine through the conserved F or W. D genes are given only for firm matches. Clone size is given for some rows only: seen once, a few or many times, or a class if the clone is expanded.

d_call	v_call	j_call	clone_size	cdr3_aa	cdr3_nt
NA	TRBV20-1	TRBJ1-3	few	CSARHQGPSGNTIYF	TGCAGTGCTAGACACCAGGGCCCGTCTGGAAACACCATATATTTT
NA	TRBV6-5	TRBJ1-2	NA	CASSYGDPDGYTF	TGTGCCAGCAGTTACGGGGACCCTGATGGCTACACCTTC
TRBD2	TRBV20-1	TRBJ2-7	many	CSAISGGSSYEQYF	TGCAGTGCTATCAGCGGGGGAAGCTCCTACGAGCAGTACTTC
NA	TRBV20-1	TRBJ1-2	many	CSAIPMGGLYGYTF	TGCAGTGCCATTCCCATGGGGGGCCTCTATGGCTACACCTTC
TRBD1	TRBV12-3/TRBV12-4	TRBJ2-7	few	CASSRQGRGEQYF	TGTGCCAGCAGCCGACAGGGAAGAGGCGAGCAGTACTTC
NA	TRBV29-1	TRBJ1-1	many	CSVAFSGPANTEAFF	TGCAGCGTTGCATTTTCCGGGCCTGCGAACACTGAAGCTTTCTTT
NA	TRBV7-2	TRBJ1-1	NA	CASSLATGGTTEALF	TGTGCCAGCAGCTTAGCGACGGGGGGGACCACTGAAGCTCTCTTT
TRBD2	TRBV29-1	TRBJ2-3	NA	CSVGLAEGTDTQYF	TGCAGCGTTGGACTAGCGGAGGGCACAGATACGCAGTATTTT
NA	TRBV6-1	TRBJ1-2	NA	CAISEAAGFYGYTF	TGTGCCATCAGTGAAGCCGCGGGGTTCTATGGCTACACCTTC
NA	TRBV2	TRBJ2-5	many	CASSPEGIQYF	TGTGCCAGCAGTCCCGAGGGTATCCAGTACTTC
NA	TRBV7-9	TRBJ1-1	NA	CASSKDEGGNTEAFF	TGTGCCAGCAGCAAAGATGAAGGGGGGAACACTGAAGCTTTCTTT
NA	TRBV10-3	TRBJ1-4	NA	CAISFRPGRGDEKLFF	TGTGCCATCAGTTTCCGGCCGGGACGGGGTGACGAAAAACTGTTTTTT
NA	TRBV7-2	TRBJ1-5	many	CASSLLMDQPQHF	TGTGCCAGCAGCTTATTGATGGATCAGCCCCAGCATTTT
TRBD1	TRBV10-3	TRBJ2-7	NA	CAISESDRASLYF	TGTGCCATCAGTGAAAGCGACAGGGCCTCTCTGTACTTC
NA	TRBV10-3	TRBJ1-1	NA	CAISESWGREGPNTEAFF	TGTGCCATCAGTGAGTCTTGGGGGCGCGAGGGGCCGAACACTGAAGCTTTCTTT
NA	TRBV20-1	TRBJ1-1	few	CSAHSQGNTEAFF	TGCAGTGCCCATTCACAGGGGAACACTGAAGCTTTCTTT